This T cell receptor (beta chain) was obtained from a study of control samples from healthy donors and cancer patients. Germline CDR1 LNHDA, CDR2 SQIVND (reference sequence). Trimming removed 3 bases at V and 6 bases at J, with 11 bases between. The CDR3 is 13 amino acids. Measured with immunoSEQ multiplex PCR; TCRdb has only the in-frame clones, and not every one. Among 65,000 to 80,000 clones listed, approximately 90% were seen once. The clonotype was recovered from a woman aged 55-69 years with head and neck cancer. Source material: PBMCs. The chain has TRBV19 and TRBJ1-1; D gene unclear. CDR3 sequence: CASSIGDVSEAFF. Here the CDR3 DNA reads TGTGCCAGTAGTATTGGGGATGTTTCTGAAGCTTTCTTT.